This T cell receptor beta chain was sequenced for a study of cytomegalovirus exposure and HLA in healthy donors. Of note for this clone: Antigen unknown.

The CDR3 has 13 residues. From germline, CDR1 is SGHVS and CDR2 FNYEAQ. 13 Jbeta primers and 60 Vbeta primers were used for the PCR. Original analysis: Unique TCR beta chains totaled roughly 81 million in a later count, with about 11 million of them shared. Method: immunoSEQ multiplex PCR; TCRdb's copy keeps in-frame clones and lacks some. V, J and clone size were drawn from that table, and D and trimming were deduced from the DNA. The repertoire holds approximately 150,000 clones, around 68% seen once, with about 10% in the top ten. Study results and limitations: Fewer N-insertions than the approximately 680-donor mean were reportedly shown by an Asian-associated ancestry cluster in a later analysis. Later analysis indicated greater clonal expansion among HLA-associated TCR beta chains than among equally common other chains. The authors enumerated 150 to 200 TCR beta chains as linked to cytomegalovirus.

The sequenced material came from PBMCs. The J gene is TRBJ2-5, the V gene TRBV7-6; D remains ambiguous. The J call could be wrong; TRBJ2-7 is a better fit for the DNA end. The receptor's source is a man aged 30-40 years in good health and CMV-seropositive. CDR3 bases: TGTGCCAGCAGCTCACCTCCGATATACGAGCAGTACTTC. It specifies CASSSPPIYEQYF.